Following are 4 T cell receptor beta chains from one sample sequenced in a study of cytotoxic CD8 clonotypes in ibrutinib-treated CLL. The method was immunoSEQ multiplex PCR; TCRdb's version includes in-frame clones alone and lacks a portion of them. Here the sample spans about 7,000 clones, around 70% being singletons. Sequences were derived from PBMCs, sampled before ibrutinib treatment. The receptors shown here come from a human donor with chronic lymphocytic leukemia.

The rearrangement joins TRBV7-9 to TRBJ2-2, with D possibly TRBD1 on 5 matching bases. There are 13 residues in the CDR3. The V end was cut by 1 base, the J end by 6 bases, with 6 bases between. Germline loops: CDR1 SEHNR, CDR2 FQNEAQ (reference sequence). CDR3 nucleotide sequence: TGTGCCAGCAGCTTAGAACAGGCCGGGGAGCTGTTTTTT. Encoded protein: CASSLEQAGELFF.

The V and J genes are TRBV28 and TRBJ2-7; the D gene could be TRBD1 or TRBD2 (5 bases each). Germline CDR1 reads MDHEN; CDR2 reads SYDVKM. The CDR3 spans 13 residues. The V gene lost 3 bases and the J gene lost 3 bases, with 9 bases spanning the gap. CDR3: CASSFLGVYEQYF. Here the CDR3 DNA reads TGTGCCAGCAGTTTTTTGGGGGTCTACGAGCAGTACTTC.

The CDR3 loop reads CASSLVTDTQYF. The CDR3 DNA sequence: TGCGCCAGCAGCTTGGTTACAGATACGCAGTATTTT. V is TRBV5-1 and J is TRBJ2-3, with D unclear. CDR1 SGHRS and CDR2 YFSETQ come from the germline V gene. V was pared by 0 bases and J by 3 bases, with 2 bases between. The CDR3 covers 12 residues.

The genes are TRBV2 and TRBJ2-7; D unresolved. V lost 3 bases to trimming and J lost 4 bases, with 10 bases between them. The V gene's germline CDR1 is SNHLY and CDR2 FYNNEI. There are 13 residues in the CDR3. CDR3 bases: TGTGCCAGCAGTGACAGGCTGCGGTACGAGCAGTACTTC. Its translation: CASSDRLRYEQYF.